This TCR beta chain stems from a study of T cell repertoires in cytomegalovirus infection. Findings of the study overall: It was HLA-C-restricted CMV-specific TCR beta clonotypes that dominated the response ex vivo.

A note on this clonotype: Its antigen is unknown.

Trimming removed 2 bases at V and 5 bases at J, with 10 bases between. CDR1 is MNHNS and CDR2 is SASEGT in the germline V gene. The CDR3 consists of 14 residues. MiXCR was run by TCRdb on the reads, yielding one entry per CDR3 protein. Among 100,000 to 150,000 distinct CDR3 sequences, roughly a third were seen once, and the ten largest hold roughly 53%. The sample was CD8+ T cells from cultured PBMCs, taken from culture after CMV antigen stimulation. The chain recombines TRBV6-1 with TRBJ2-1; D unclear. The clonotype comes from a human donor in good health (CMV status not recorded). Some clones in this sample may be carry-over from other donors' samples. In nucleotides, the CDR3 is TGTGCCAGCAGTGAATTCCCTCGGGACAATGAGCAGTTCTTC. This encodes CASSEFPRDNEQFF.